This entry describes one T cell receptor (beta chain). Trimming removed 3 bases at V and 1 base at J, with 15 bases between. This CDR3 comprises 16 residues. CDR1 and CDR2 from the germline V gene are LGHNA and YSLEER. The data originate from a study of blood T cell repertoires in COVID-19. The wider study: Samples came from the United States, Italy and Spain, spanning acute and convalescent COVID-19. T cells, B-cell-depleted T cells, or PBMCs provided the cDNA or gDNA that served as material.

Patients in Seattle were enrolled during active infection, then followed longitudinally. The repertoire was sequenced with immunoSEQ multiplex PCR; TCRdb's copy has only in-frame clones and lacks some. This table holds about 360,000 clones, 75% to 90% found once. The source of this sequence is a woman aged 60 to 75 with COVID-19, enrolled during active disease. Material: peripheral blood. V usage is TRBV4-3 and J usage is TRBJ1-1; D gene unclear. CDR3 bases: TGCGCCAGCAGCCACCCCTCCGGACGGGGGAACACTGAAGCTTTCTTT. Translated: CASSHPSGRGNTEAFF.